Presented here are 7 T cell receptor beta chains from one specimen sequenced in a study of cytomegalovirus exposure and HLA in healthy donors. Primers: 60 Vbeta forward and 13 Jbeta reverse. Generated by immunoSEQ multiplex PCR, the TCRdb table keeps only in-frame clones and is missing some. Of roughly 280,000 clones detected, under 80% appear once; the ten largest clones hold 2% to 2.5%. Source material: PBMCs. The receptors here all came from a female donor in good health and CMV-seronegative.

DNA for the CDR3: TGTGCCAGCAGCGACTTCAGACTAGCACAAGAGACCCAGTACTTC. Translation: CASSDFRLAQETQYF. The gene calls are TRBV6-1 and TRBJ2-5; TRBD2 matches at 7 bases. The CDR3 is 15 residues long. V lost 6 bases to trimming and J lost 2 bases; unmatched junction nucleotides: 9. Germline V lookup: CDR1 MNHNS, CDR2 SASEGT.

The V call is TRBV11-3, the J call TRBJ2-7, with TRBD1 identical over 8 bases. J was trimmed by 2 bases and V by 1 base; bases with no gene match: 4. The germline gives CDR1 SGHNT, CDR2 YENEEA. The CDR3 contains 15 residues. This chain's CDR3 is CASSLAGQGTYEQYF. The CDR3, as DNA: TGTGCCAGCAGCTTAGCCGGACAGGGCACCTACGAGCAGTACTTC.

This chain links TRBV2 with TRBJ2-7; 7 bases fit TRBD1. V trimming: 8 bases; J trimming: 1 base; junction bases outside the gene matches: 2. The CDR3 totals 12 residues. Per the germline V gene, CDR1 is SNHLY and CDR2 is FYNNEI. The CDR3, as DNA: TGTGCCAGCTTGGACAGGTCCTACGAGCAGTACTTC. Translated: CASLDRSYEQYF.

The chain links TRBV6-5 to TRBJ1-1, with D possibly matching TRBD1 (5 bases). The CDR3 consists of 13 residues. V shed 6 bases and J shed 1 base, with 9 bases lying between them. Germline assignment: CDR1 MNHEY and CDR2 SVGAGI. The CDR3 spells CASRGVRNTEAFF. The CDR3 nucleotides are TGTGCCAGCAGAGGGGTCCGGAACACTGAAGCTTTCTTT.

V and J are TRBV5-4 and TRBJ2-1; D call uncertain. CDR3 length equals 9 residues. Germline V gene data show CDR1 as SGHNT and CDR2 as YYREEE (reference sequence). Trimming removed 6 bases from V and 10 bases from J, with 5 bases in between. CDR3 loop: CASTSEQFF. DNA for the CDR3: TGTGCCAGCACATCCGAGCAGTTCTTC.

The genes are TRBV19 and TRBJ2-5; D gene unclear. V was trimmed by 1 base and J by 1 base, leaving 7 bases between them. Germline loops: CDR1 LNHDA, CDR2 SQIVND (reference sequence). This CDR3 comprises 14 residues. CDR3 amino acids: CASSIGPFQETQYF. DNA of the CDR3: TGTGCCAGTAGTATAGGGCCTTTCCAAGAGACCCAGTACTTC.

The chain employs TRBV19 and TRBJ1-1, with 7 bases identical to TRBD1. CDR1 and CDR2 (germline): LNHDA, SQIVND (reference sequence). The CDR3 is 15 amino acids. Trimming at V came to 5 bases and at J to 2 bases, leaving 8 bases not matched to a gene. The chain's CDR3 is CASSGQVNLNTEAFF. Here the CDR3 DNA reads TGTGCCAGTAGTGGACAGGTGAACTTAAACACTGAAGCTTTCTTT.